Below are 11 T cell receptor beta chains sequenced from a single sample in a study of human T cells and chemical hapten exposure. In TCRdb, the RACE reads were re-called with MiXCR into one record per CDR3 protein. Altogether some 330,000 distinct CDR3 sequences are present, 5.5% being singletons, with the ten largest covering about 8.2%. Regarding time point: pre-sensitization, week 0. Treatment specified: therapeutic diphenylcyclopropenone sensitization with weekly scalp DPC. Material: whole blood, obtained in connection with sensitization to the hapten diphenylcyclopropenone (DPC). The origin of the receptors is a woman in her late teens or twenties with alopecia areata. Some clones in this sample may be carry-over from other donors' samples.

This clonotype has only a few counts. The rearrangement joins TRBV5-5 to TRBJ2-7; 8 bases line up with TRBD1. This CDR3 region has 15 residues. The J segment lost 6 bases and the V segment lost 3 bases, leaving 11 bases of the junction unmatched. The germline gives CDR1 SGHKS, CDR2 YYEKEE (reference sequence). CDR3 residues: CASSYLLDRVGEQYF. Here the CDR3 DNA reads TGTGCCAGCAGCTACCTACTGGACAGGGTTGGCGAGCAGTACTTC.

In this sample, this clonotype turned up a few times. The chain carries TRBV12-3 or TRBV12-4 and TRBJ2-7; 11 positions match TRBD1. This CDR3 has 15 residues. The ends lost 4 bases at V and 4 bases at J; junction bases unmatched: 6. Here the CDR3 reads CASSSRDRGKYEQYF. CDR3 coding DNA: TGTGCCAGCAGTTCCCGGGACAGGGGGAAGTACGAGCAGTACTTC.

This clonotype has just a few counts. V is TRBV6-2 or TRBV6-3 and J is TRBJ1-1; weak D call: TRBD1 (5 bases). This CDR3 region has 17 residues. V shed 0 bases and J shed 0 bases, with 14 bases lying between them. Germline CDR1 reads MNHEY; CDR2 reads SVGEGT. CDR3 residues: CASSYSGRVPMNTEAFF. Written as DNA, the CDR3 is TGTGCCAGCAGTTACTCTGGCAGGGTACCAATGAACACTGAAGCTTTCTTT.

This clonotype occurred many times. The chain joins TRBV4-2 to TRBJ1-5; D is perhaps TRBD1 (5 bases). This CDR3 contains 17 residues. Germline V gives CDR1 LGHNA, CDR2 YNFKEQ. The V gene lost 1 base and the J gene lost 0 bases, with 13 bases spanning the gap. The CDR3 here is CASSQGGVGHSNQPQHF. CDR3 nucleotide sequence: TGTGCCAGCAGCCAAGGGGGGGTTGGCCATAGCAATCAGCCCCAGCATTTT.

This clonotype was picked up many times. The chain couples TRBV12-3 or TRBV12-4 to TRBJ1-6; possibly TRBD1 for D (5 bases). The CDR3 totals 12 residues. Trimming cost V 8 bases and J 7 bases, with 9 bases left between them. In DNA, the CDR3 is TGTGCCAGCGGGGGTCCAAATTCACCCCTCCACTTT. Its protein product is CASGGPNSPLHF.

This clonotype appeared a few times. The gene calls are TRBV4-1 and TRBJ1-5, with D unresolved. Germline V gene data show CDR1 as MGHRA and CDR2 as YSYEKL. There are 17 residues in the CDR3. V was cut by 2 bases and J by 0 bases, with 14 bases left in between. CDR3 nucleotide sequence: TGCGCCAGCAGCCAATTTATGGGCTCCCGTAGCAATCAGCCCCAGCATTTT. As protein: CASSQFMGSRSNQPQHF.

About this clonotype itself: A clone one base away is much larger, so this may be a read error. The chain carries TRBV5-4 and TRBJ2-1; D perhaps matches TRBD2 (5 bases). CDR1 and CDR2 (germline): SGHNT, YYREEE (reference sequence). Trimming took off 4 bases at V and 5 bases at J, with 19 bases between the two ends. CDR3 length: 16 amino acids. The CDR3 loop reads CASSLDGLNYDNEQFF. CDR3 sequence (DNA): TGTGCCAGCAGCCTCGACGGACTGAATTACGACAATGAGCAGTTCTTC.

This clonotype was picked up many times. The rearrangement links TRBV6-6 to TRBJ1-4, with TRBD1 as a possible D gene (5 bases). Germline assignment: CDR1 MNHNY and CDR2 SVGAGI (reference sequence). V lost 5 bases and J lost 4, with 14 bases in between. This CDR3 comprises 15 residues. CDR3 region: CASSSPGRGNEKLFF. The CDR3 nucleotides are TGTGCCAGCAGTAGCCCGGGACGGGGTAATGAAAAACTGTTTTTT.

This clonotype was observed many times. DNA of the CDR3: TGCGCCAGCAGCTTGGACCTAGGCATGAACACTGAAGCTTTCTTT. It specifies CASSLDLGMNTEAFF. The V gene is TRBV5-1, the J gene TRBJ1-1, with D unclear. V was clipped by 0 bases and J by 0 bases, with 9 bases between them. This CDR3 region has 15 residues. CDR1 SGHRS and CDR2 YFSETQ come from the germline V gene.

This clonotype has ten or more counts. The CDR3 loop is CASSQDLRSTEAFF. The CDR3 coding sequence is TGCGCCAGCAGCCAAGACTTGCGGAGCACTGAAGCTTTCTTT. The rearrangement links TRBV4-3 to TRBJ1-1; D gene uncertain. The germline V gene encodes CDR1 LGHNA and CDR2 YSLEER. The V gene lost 0 bases and the J gene lost 4 bases, with 9 bases spanning the gap. The CDR3 has 14 amino acids.

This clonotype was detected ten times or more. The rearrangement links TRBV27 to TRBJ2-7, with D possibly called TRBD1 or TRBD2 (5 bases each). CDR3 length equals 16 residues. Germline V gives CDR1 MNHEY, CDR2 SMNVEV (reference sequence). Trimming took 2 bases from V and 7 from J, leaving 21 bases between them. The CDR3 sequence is CASSLAPGPKAREQYF. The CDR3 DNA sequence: TGTGCCAGCAGTTTAGCTCCGGGACCCAAGGCACGGGAGCAGTACTTC.